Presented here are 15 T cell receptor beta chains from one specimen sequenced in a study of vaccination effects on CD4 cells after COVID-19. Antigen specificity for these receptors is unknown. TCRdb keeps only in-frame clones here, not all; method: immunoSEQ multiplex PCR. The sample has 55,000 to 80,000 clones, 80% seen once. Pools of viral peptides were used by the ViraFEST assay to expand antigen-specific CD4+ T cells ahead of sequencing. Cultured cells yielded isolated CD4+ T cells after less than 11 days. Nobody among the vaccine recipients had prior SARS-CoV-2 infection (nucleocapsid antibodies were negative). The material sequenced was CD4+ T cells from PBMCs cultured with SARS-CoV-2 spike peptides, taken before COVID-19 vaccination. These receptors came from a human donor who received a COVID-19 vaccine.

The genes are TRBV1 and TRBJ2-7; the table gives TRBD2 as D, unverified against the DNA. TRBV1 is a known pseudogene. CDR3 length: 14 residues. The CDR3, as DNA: TGCACCAGCAGCCAAGATCGGGGGGCCCGCGAGCAGTACGTC. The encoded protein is CTSSQDRGAREQYV.

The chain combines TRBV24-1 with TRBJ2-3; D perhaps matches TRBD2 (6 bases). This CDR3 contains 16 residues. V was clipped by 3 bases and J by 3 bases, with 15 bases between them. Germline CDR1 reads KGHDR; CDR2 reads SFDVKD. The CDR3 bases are TGTGCCACCAGTGATCCTCAACCGGGGGAAACAGATACGCAGTATTTT. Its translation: CATSDPQPGETDTQYF.

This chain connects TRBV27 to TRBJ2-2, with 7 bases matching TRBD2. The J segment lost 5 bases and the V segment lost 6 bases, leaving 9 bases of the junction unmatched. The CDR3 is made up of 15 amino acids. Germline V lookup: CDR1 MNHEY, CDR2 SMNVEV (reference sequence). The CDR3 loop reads CASRKLFGGTGELFF. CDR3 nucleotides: TGTGCCAGCAGGAAATTATTCGGGGGGACCGGGGAGCTGTTTTTT.

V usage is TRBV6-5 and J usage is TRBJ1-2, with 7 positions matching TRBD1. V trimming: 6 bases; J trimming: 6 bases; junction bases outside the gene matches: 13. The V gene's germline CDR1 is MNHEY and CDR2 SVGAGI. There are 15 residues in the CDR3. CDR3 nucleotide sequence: TGTGCCAGCAGACGATCCCTCGGGACAGTAGATGGCTACACCTTC. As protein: CASRRSLGTVDGYTF.

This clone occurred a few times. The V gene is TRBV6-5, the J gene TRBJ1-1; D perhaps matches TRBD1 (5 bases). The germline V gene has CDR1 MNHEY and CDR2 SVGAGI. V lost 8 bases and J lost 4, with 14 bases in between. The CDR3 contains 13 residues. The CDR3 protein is CASENPRGTEAFF. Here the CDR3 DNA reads TGTGCCAGCGAGAATCCGAGGGGCACTGAAGCTTTCTTT.

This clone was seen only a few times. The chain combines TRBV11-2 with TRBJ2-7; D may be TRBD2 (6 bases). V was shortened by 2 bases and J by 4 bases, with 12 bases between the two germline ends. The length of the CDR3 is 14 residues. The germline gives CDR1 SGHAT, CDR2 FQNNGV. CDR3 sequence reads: CASSLTLGGYEQYV. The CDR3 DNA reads TGTGCCAGCAGCTTAACATTGGGGGGATACGAGCAGTACGTC.

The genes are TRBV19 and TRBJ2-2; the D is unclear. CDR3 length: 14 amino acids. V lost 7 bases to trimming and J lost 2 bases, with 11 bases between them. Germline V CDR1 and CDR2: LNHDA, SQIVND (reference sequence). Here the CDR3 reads CASKSQTNTGELFF. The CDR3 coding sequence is TGTGCCAGTAAGAGTCAGACAAACACCGGGGAGCTGTTTTTT.

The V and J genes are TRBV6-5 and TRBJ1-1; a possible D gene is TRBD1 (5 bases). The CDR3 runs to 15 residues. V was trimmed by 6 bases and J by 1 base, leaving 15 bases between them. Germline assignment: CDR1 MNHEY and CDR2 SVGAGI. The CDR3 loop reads CASRTDPKWNTEAFF. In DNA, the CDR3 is TGTGCCAGCAGGACAGACCCAAAATGGAACACTGAAGCTTTCTTT.

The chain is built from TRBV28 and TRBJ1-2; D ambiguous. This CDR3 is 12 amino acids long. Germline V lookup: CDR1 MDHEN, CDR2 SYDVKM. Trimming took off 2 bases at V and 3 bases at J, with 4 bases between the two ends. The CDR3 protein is CASSLGHYGYTF. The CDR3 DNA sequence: TGTGCCAGCAGTTTAGGGCACTATGGCTACACCTTC.

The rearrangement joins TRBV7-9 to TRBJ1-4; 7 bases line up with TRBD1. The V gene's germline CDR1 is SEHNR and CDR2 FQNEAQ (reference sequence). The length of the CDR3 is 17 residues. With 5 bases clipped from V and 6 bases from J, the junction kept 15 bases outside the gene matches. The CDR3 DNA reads TGTGCCAGCAGCCCACGACAAACAGGGGTTGTCTATGAAAAACTGTTTTTT. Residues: CASSPRQTGVVYEKLFF.

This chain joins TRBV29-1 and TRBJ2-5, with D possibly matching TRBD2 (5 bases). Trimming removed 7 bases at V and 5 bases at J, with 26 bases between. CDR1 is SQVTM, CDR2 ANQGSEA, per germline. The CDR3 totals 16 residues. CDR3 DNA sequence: TGCAGCGGCACCCATGCGGGTTCGGGGTTCGGGGAGACCCAGTACTTC. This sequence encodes CSGTHAGSGFGETQYF.

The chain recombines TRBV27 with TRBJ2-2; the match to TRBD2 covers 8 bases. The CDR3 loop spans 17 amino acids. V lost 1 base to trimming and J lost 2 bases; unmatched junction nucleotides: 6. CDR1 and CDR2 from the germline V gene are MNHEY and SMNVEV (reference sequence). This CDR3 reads CASSLYLRGVNTGELFF. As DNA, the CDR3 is TGTGCCAGCAGTTTATACTTGCGGGGGGTTAACACCGGGGAGCTGTTTTTT.

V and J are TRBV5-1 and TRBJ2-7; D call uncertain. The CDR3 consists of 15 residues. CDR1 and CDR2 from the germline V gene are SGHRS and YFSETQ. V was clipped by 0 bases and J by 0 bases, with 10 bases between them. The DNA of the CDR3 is TGCGCCAGCAGCTTGGCATCCGATAGCTCCTACGAGCAGTACGTC. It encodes CASSLASDSSYEQYV.

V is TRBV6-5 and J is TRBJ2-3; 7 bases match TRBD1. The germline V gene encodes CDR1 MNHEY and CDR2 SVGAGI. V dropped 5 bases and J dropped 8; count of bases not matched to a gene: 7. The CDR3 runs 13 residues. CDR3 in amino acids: CASSTRTGSTQYF. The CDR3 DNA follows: TGTGCCAGCAGTACCCGGACAGGCTCTACGCAGTATTTT.

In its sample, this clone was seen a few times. The CDR3 region is CASSPRTGQTEAFF. The CDR3, as DNA: TGTGCCAGCTCACCCCGTACGGGGCAAACTGAAGCTTTCTTT. The chain employs TRBV18 and TRBJ1-1; possible D gene TRBD1, 5 bases. CDR3 length equals 14 residues. V was shortened by 3 bases and J by 5 bases, with 13 bases between the two germline ends. Germline lookup yields CDR1 KGHSH and CDR2 LQKENI. Full variable domain (outside the CDR3, taken from reference TRBV18 and TRBJ1-1): NAGVMQNPRHLVRRRGQEARLRCSPMKGHSHVYWYRQLPEEGLKFMVYLQKENIIDESGMPKERFSAEFPKEGPSILRIQQVVRGDSAAYFCASSPRTGQTEAFFGQGTRLTVV.